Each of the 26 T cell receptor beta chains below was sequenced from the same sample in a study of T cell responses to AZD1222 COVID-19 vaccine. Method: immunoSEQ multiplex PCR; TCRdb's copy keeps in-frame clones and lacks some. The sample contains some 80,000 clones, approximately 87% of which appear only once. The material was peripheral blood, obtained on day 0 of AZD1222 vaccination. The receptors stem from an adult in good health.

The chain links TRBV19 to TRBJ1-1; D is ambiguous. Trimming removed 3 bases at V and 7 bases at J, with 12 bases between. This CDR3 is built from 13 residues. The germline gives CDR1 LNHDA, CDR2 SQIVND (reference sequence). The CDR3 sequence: CASSMEGPFEAFF. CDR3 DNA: TGTGCCAGTAGTATGGAGGGCCCTTTTGAAGCTTTCTTT.

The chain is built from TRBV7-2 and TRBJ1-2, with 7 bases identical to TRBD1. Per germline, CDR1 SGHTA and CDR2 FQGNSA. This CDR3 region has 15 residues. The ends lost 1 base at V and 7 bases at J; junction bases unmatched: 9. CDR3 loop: CASSLDPRGESGYTF. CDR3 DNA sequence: TGTGCCAGCAGCTTAGATCCCAGGGGGGAGAGTGGCTACACCTTC.

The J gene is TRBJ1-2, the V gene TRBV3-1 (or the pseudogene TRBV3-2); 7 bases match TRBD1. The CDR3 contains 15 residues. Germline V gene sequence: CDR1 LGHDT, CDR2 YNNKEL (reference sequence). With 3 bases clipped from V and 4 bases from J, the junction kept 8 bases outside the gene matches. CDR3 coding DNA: TGTGCCAGCAGCCATCCGACAGGGTTTGGCTATGGCTACACCTTC. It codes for CASSHPTGFGYGYTF.

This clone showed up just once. In DNA, the CDR3 is TGTGCCAGCTCACCACCTATACGGACAGTCTATGGCTACACCTTC. It is translated as CASSPPIRTVYGYTF. The chain couples TRBV18 to TRBJ1-2; D is perhaps TRBD1 (6 bases). V shed 0 bases and J shed 4 bases, with 12 bases lying between them. CDR1 is KGHSH, CDR2 LQKENI, per germline. The CDR3 is 15 amino acids.

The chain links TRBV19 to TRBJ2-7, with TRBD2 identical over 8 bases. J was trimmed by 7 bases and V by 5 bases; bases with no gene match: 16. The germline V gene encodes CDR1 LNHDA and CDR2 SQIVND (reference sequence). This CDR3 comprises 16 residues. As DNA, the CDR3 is TGTGCCAGTAGTGCCTTGCGGGGGGCAAGGTTTGAGGAGCAGTACTTC. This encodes CASSALRGARFEEQYF.

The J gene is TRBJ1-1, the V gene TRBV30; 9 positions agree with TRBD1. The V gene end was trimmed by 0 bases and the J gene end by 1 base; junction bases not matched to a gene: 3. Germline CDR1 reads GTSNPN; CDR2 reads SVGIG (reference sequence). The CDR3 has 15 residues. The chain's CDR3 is CAWSVRQGENTEAFF. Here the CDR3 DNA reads TGTGCCTGGAGTGTACGACAGGGGGAGAACACTGAAGCTTTCTTT.

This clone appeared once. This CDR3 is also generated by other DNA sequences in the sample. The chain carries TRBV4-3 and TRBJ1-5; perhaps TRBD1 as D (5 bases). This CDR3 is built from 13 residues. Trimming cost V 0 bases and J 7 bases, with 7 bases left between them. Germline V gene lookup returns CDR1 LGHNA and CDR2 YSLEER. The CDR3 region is CASSQDGGQPQHF. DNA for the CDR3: TGCGCCAGCAGCCAAGACGGGGGGCAGCCCCAGCATTTT.

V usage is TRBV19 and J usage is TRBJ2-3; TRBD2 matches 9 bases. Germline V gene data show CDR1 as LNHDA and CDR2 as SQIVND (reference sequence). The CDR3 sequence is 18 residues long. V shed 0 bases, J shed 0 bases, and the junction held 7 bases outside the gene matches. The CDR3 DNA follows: TGTGCCAGTAGTATAGATGGAACTAGCGGGCATAGCACAGATACGCAGTATTTT. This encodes CASSIDGTSGHSTDTQYF.

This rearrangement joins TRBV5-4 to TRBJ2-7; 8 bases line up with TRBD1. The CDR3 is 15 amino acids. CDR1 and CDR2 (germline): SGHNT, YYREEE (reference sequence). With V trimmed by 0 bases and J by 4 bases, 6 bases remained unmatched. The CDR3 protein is CASSLADREGYEQYF. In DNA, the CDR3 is TGTGCCAGCAGCTTGGCGGACAGGGAAGGGTACGAGCAGTACTTC.

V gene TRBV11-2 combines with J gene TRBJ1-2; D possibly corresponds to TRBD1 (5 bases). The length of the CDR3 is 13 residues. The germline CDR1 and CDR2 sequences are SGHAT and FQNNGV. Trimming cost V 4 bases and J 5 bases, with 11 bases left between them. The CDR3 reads CASSSPEGYGYTF. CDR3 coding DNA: TGTGCCAGCAGCTCCCCCGAGGGGTATGGCTACACCTTC. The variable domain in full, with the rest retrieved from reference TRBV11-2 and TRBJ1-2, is EAGVAQSPRYKIIEKRQSVAFWCNPISGHATLYWYQQILGQGPKLLIQFQNNGVVDDSQLPKDRFSAERLKGVDSTLKIQPAKLEDSAVYLCASSSPEGYGYTFGSGTRLTVV.

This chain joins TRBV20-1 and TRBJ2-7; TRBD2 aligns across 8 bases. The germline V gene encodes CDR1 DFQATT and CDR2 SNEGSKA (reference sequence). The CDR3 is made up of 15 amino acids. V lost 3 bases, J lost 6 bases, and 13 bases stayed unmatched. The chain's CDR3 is CSASYWLAGPIEQYF. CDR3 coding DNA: TGCAGTGCTAGTTATTGGCTAGCGGGTCCCATCGAGCAGTACTTC.

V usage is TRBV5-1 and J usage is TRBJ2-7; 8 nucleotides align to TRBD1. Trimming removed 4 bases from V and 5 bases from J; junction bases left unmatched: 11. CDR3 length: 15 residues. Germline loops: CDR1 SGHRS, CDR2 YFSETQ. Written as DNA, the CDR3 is TGCGCCAGCAGCCCCGGGACAGGAGGGTCTCACGAGCAGTACTTC. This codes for CASSPGTGGSHEQYF.

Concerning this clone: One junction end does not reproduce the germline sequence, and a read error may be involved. CDR3 bases: TGTGCTAGCAGCCGGGACAGGGGACACGAGCAGTACTTC. Its protein product is CASSRDRGHEQYF. The V and J genes are TRBV7-7 and TRBJ2-7; TRBD1 matches at 10 bases. The V gene's germline CDR1 is SSHAT and CDR2 FNYEAQ (reference sequence). This CDR3 is built from 13 residues.

CDR3 in amino acids: CASSVPGQGTTDTQYF. CDR3 nucleotides: TGTGCCAGCAGCGTACCGGGACAGGGTACGACAGATACGCAGTATTTT. The rearrangement links TRBV5-8 to TRBJ2-3; TRBD1 agrees at 9 bases. The trim removed 4 bases at V and 3 bases at J, leaving 9 bases unmatched. This CDR3 spans 16 amino acids. Germline CDR1 and CDR2: SGHTS and YDEGEE.

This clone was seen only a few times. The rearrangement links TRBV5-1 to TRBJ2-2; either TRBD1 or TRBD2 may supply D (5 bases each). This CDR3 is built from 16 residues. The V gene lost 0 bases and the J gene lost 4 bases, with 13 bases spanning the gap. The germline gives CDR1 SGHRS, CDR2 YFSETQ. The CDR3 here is CASSLAGRAGTGELFF. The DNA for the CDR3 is TGCGCCAGCAGCTTGGCGGGCAGGGCGGGCACCGGGGAGCTGTTTTTT.

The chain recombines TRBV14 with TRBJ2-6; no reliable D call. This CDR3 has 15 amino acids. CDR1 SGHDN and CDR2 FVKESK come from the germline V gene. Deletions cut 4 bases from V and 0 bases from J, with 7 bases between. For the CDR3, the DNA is TGTGCCAGCAGCCTCGGACGCTCTGGGGCCAACGTCCTGACTTTC. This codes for CASSLGRSGANVLTF.

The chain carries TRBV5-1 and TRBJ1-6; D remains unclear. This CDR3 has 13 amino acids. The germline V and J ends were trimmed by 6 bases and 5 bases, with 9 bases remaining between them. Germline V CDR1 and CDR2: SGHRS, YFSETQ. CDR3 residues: CASKGGHNSPLHF. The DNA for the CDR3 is TGCGCCAGCAAGGGTGGGCATAATTCACCCCTCCACTTT.

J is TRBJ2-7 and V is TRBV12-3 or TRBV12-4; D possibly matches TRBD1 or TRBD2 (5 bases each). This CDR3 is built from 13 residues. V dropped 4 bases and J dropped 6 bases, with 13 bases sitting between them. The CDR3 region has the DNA TGTGCCAGCAGTTCCGGGGCCGTCCTCGAGCAGTACTTC. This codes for CASSSGAVLEQYF.

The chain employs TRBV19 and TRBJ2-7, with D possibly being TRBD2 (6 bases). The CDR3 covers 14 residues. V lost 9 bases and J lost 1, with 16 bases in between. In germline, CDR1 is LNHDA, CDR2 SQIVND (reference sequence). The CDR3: CASNPGLSSYEQYF. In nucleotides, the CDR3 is TGTGCCAGCAACCCGGGACTCTCTTCCTACGAGCAGTACTTC.

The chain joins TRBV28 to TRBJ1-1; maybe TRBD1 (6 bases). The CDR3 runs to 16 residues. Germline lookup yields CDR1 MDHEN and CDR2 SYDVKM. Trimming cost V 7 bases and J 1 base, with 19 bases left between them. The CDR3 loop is CASIPSQGVSNTEAFF. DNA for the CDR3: TGTGCCAGCATCCCGTCACAGGGTGTTTCGAACACTGAAGCTTTCTTT.

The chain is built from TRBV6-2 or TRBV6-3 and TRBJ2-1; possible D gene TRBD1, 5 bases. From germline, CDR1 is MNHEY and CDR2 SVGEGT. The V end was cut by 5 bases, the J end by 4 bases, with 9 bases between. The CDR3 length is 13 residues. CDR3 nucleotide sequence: TGTGCCAGCAGTAAGACAGTTTACAATGAGCAGTTCTTC. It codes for CASSKTVYNEQFF.

The CDR3 bases are TGTGCCAGTAGTAGGGCAGGGGATTCCTACGAGCAGTACTTC. Its protein product is CASSRAGDSYEQYF. The V and J genes are TRBV19 and TRBJ2-7; a weak D match, TRBD1 (6 bases). The length of the CDR3 is 14 residues. The V gene's germline CDR1 is LNHDA and CDR2 SQIVND (reference sequence). Trimming took 4 bases from V and 1 from J, leaving 11 bases between them.

The CDR3 DNA sequence: TGTGCCAGCAGCTTGGAACCGGGCATCACAAACACCATATATTTT. Translation gives CASSLEPGITNTIYF. The chain joins TRBV5-4 to TRBJ1-3; D remains unclear. V was clipped by 0 bases and J by 6 bases, with 13 bases between them. The CDR3 runs to 15 residues. The germline V gene has CDR1 SGHNT and CDR2 YYREEE (reference sequence).

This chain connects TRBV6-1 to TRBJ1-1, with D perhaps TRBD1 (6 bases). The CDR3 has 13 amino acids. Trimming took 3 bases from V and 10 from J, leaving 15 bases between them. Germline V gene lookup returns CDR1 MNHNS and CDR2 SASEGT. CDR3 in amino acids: CASSDKGGFAAFF. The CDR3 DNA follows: TGTGCCAGCAGTGACAAAGGGGGGTTCGCAGCTTTCTTT.

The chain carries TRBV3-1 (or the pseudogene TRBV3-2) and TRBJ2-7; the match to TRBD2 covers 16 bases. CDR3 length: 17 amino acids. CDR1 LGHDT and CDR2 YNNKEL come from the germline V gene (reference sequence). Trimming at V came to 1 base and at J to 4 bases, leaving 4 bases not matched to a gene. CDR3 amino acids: CASSQVGLAGGPYEQYF. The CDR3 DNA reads TGTGCCAGCAGCCAAGTGGGACTAGCGGGAGGGCCGTACGAGCAGTACTTC.

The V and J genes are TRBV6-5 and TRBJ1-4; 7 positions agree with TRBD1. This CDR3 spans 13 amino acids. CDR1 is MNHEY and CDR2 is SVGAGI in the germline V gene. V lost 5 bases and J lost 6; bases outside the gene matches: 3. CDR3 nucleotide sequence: TGTGCCAGCAGTCCCAGGGGGGATGAAAAACTGTTTTTT. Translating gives CASSPRGDEKLFF.